This T cell receptor (beta chain) stems from a study of blood T cell repertoires in COVID-19. CDR3 length: 15 residues. Germline CDR1 reads ENHRY; CDR2 reads SYGVKD. With V trimmed by 2 bases and J by 12 bases, 9 bases remained unmatched. The protocol was immunoSEQ multiplex PCR, while the TCRdb copy is restricted to in-frame clones and leaves out a portion. The repertoire has roughly 33,000 clones, 93% of them found once; the top ten carry 4% to 6.5%. The clonotype comes from a human donor in a cohort sampled during active COVID-19. The sequenced material came from peripheral blood. The chain has TRBV10-3 and TRBJ2-1; 11 bases match TRBD2. The CDR3 DNA reads TGTGCCATCAGTGAGGTGACTAGCGGGGAGAGGGGGCAGTTCTTC. This translates into CAISEVTSGERGQFF.